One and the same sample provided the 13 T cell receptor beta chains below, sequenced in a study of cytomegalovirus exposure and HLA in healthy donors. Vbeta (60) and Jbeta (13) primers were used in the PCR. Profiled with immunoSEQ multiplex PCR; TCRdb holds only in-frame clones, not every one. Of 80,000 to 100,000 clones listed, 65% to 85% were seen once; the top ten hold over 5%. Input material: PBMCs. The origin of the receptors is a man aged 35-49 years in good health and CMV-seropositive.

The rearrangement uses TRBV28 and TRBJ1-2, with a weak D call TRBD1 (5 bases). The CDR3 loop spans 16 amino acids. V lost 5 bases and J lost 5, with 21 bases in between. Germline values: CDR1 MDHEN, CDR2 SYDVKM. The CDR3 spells CASSPMWGDGNYGYTF. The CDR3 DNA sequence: TGTGCCAGCAGTCCCATGTGGGGGGACGGAAATTATGGCTACACCTTC.

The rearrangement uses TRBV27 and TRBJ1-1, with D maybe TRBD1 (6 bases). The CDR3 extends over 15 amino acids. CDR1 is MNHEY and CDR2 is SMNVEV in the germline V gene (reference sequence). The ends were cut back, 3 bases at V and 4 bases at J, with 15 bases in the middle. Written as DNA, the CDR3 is TGTGCCAGCAGTTTGTCAGGGGAATGGGGCACTGAAGCTTTCTTT. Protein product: CASSLSGEWGTEAFF.

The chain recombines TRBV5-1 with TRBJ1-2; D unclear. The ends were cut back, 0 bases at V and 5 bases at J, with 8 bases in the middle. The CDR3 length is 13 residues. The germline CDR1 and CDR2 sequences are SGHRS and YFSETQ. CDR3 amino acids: CASSLGSSYGYTF. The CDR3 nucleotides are TGCGCCAGCAGCTTGGGGAGCTCGTATGGCTACACCTTC.

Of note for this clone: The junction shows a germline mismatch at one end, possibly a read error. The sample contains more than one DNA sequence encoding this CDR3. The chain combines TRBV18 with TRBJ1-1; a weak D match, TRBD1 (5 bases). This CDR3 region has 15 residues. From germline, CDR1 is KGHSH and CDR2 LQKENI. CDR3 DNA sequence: TGTGCCAGCTCACCGAATGGAGTCAAGGACACTGAGGCTTTCTTT. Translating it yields CASSPNGVKDTEAFF.

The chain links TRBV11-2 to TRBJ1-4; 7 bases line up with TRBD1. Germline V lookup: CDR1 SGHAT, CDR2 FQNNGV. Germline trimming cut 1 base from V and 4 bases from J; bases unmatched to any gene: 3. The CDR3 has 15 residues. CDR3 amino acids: CASSLAGGYNEKLFF. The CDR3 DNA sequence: TGTGCCAGCAGCTTAGCAGGGGGATATAATGAAAAACTGTTTTTT.

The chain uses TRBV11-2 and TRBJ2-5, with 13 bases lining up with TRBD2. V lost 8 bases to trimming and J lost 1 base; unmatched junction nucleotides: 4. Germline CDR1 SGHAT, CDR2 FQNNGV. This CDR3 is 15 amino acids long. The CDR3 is CASGLAGVPQETQYF. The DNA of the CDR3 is TGTGCCAGCGGACTAGCGGGAGTACCCCAAGAGACCCAGTACTTC.

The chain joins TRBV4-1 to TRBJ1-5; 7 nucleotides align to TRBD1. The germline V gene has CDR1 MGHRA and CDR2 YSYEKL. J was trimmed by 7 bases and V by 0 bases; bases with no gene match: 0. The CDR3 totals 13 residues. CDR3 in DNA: TGCGCCAGCAGCCAAGAAGGGGGCCAGCCCCAGCATTTT. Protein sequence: CASSQEGGQPQHF.

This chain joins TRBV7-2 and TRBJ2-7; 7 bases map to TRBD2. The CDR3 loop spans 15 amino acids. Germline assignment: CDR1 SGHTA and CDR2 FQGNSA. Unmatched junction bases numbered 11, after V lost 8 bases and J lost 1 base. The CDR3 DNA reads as TGTGCCAGCGCCCGTAGCGGGCAAATGTCCTACGAGCAGTACTTC. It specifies CASARSGQMSYEQYF.

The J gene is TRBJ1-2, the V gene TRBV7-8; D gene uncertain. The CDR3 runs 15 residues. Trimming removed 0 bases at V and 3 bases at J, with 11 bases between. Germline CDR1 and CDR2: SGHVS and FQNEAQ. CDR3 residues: CASSLAFRGDYGYTF. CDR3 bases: TGTGCCAGCAGCTTAGCCTTCCGAGGAGACTATGGCTACACCTTC. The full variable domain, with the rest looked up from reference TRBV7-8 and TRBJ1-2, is GAGVSQSPRYKVAKRGQDVALRCDPISGHVSLFWYQQALGQGPEFLTYFQNEAQLDKSGLPSDRFFAERPEGSVSTLKIQRTQQEDSAVYLCASSLAFRGDYGYTFGSGTRLTVV.

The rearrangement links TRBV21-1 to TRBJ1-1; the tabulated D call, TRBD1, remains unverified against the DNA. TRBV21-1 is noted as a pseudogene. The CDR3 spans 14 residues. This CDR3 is CASSRATGNTEAFF. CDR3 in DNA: TGTGCCAGCAGCAGAGCGACAGGGAACACTGAAGCTTTCTTT.

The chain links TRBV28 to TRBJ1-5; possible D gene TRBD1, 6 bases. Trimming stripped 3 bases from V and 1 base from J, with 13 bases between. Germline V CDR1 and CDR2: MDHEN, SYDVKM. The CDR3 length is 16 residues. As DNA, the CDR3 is TGTGCCAGCAGTTTGTACAGGGATCGAAGCAATCAGCCCCAGCATTTT. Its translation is CASSLYRDRSNQPQHF.

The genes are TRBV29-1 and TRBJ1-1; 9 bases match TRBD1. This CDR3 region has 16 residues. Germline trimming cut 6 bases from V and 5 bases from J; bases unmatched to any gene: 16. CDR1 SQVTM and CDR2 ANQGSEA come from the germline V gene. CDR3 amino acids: CSVPTPPGQGGTEAFF. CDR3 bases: TGCAGCGTCCCCACACCTCCGGGACAGGGAGGAACTGAAGCTTTCTTT.

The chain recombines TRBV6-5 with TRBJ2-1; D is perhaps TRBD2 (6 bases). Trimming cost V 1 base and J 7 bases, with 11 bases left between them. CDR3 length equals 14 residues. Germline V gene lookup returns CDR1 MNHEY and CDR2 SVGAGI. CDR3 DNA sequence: TGTGCCAGCAGTTACTTGTGGGCGGGAAATGAGCAGTTCTTC. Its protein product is CASSYLWAGNEQFF.